These 21 T cell receptor beta chains originate from one sample sequenced in a study of blood T cell repertoires in COVID-19. This table comes from immunoSEQ multiplex PCR, and its TCRdb copy is limited to in-frame clones, with some not included. The table has over 200,000 clones, roughly 89% seen once. Sequenced input: peripheral blood. Every receptor here comes from a man aged 55 to 69 who had recovered from COVID-19.

This sequence joins TRBV5-1 and TRBJ1-4, with D unresolved. The CDR3 sequence is 15 residues long. The V gene lost 2 bases and the J gene lost 0 bases, with 8 bases spanning the gap. Per the germline V gene, CDR1 is SGHRS and CDR2 is YFSETQ. The CDR3 DNA reads TGCGCCAGCAGCTTAGACATTTCAACTAATGAAAAACTGTTTTTT. This sequence encodes CASSLDISTNEKLFF.

V is TRBV3-1 (or the pseudogene TRBV3-2) and J is TRBJ2-7; D is uncertain. The V gene's germline CDR1 is LGHDT and CDR2 YNNKEL (reference sequence). V was trimmed by 5 bases and J by 0 bases, leaving 11 bases between them. The CDR3 is 14 residues long. In nucleotides, the CDR3 is TGTGCCAGCAGCAAACAAAAAAGCTCCTACGAGCAGTACTTC. This encodes CASSKQKSSYEQYF.

The table lists this clone with a count of one. The chain recombines TRBV15 with TRBJ1-6; 9 bases align to TRBD1. V was clipped by 0 bases and J by 9 bases; unmatched bases: 12. CDR3 length: 18 residues. From germline, CDR1 is LNHNV and CDR2 YYDKDF (reference sequence). In DNA, the CDR3 is TGTGCCACCAGCAGAGATAGGCTATTCGGGACAGGGACTTCACCCCTCCACTTT. Its translation: CATSRDRLFGTGTSPLHF.

This chain links TRBV5-1 with TRBJ2-5, with D tentatively TRBD1 (5 bases). Deletions cut 0 bases from V and 6 bases from J, with 9 bases between. Germline CDR1 reads SGHRS; CDR2 reads YFSETQ. CDR3 size: 13 residues. The CDR3 reads CASSLEGAKTQYF. CDR3 nucleotide sequence: TGCGCCAGCAGCTTGGAAGGGGCGAAGACCCAGTACTTC.

The chain couples TRBV11-2 to TRBJ2-7; tentative D call: TRBD1 (5 bases). Per germline, CDR1 SGHAT and CDR2 FQNNGV. CDR3 length equals 15 residues. The V and J ends lost 6 bases and 2 bases respectively, with 17 bases between them. The CDR3 spells CASRRSGQGPYEQYF. CDR3 in DNA: TGTGCCAGCAGGCGGTCCGGTCAGGGCCCCTACGAGCAGTACTTC.

This sequence joins TRBV19 and TRBJ2-5; 9 positions agree with TRBD2. In germline, CDR1 is LNHDA, CDR2 SQIVND (reference sequence). V was clipped by 4 bases and J by 4 bases; unmatched bases: 7. The CDR3 has 15 residues. The CDR3 region is CASSTSGGLGETQYF. The DNA for the CDR3 is TGTGCCAGTAGTACAAGCGGGGGGCTGGGAGAGACCCAGTACTTC.

V usage is TRBV18 and J usage is TRBJ1-5; D might be TRBD1 (5 bases). The germline V gene encodes CDR1 KGHSH and CDR2 LQKENI. The V end was cut by 0 bases, the J end by 8 bases, with 5 bases between. The CDR3 length is 12 residues. CDR3 coding DNA: TGTGCCAGCTCACCACCAGGGGAGCCCCAGCATTTT. It encodes CASSPPGEPQHF.

This clone is labeled as medium-sized. The rearrangement uses TRBV21-1 and TRBJ2-1; TRBD1 was called by the table and not checked on the DNA. TRBV21-1 is a known pseudogene. This CDR3 has 11 amino acids. CDR3 in amino acids: CASSPVGAGFF. CDR3 nucleotides: TGTGCCAGCAGCCCCGTAGGGGCTGGCTTCTTC.

The gene calls are TRBV4-3 and TRBJ1-4; weak D call: TRBD1 (6 bases). This CDR3 is 17 amino acids long. V lost 8 bases and J lost 2, with 21 bases in between. Germline V gene data show CDR1 as LGHNA and CDR2 as YSLEER. CDR3 residues: CASADRREQSTNEKLFF. Here the CDR3 DNA reads TGCGCCAGCGCCGACAGGAGAGAACAATCGACTAATGAAAAACTGTTTTTT.

This rearrangement joins TRBV10-3 to TRBJ1-1; 9 bases are shared with TRBD1. CDR1 and CDR2 from the germline V gene are ENHRY and SYGVKD. Losses at the gene ends were 6 bases for V and 1 base for J; bases not matched to a gene: 3. The CDR3 runs to 14 residues. The DNA for the CDR3 is TGTGCCATCAGCGGGACAGGGTGGAACACTGAAGCTTTCTTT. This sequence encodes CAISGTGWNTEAFF.

CDR3 sequence (DNA): TGTGCCAGCAGTTTCCGGGACACTACCTACGAGCAGTACTTC. Its protein product is CASSFRDTTYEQYF. V usage is TRBV27 and J usage is TRBJ2-7; tentatively, D is TRBD1 (6 bases). The germline gives CDR1 MNHEY, CDR2 SMNVEV (reference sequence). The germline V and J ends were trimmed by 3 bases and 2 bases, with 11 bases remaining between them. CDR3 length: 14 residues.

The chain has TRBV7-9 and TRBJ2-1, with TRBD1 matching over 8 bases. The CDR3 has 13 residues. Losses at the gene ends were 4 bases for V and 8 bases for J; bases not matched to a gene: 4. Germline CDR1 SEHNR, CDR2 FQNEAQ (reference sequence). The CDR3 loop reads CASSWGQADEQFF. The CDR3 nucleotides read TGTGCCAGCAGCTGGGGACAGGCCGATGAGCAGTTCTTC.

The CDR3 loop reads CASSSTGGDLETQYF. The CDR3 DNA follows: TGTGCCAGCAGTTCCACAGGGGGCGATTTAGAGACCCAGTACTTC. The chain couples TRBV6-6 to TRBJ2-5; TRBD1 aligns across 9 bases. CDR3 length equals 15 residues. The germline V gene has CDR1 MNHNY and CDR2 SVGAGI (reference sequence). With 4 bases clipped from V and 4 bases from J, the junction kept 7 bases outside the gene matches.

The chain joins TRBV7-8 to TRBJ2-3; 10 bases are shared with TRBD1. CDR3 length equals 16 residues. Germline CDR1 and CDR2: SGHVS and FQNEAQ. V lost 3 bases to trimming and J lost 5 bases; unmatched junction nucleotides: 8. CDR3 residues: CASSLGRQGAGDTQYF. The DNA of the CDR3 is TGTGCCAGCAGCTTGGGGAGACAGGGGGCGGGAGATACGCAGTATTTT.

The chain joins TRBV29-1 to TRBJ2-3; TRBD2 agrees at 8 bases. This CDR3 region has 15 residues. Germline CDR1 is SQVTM and CDR2 is ANQGSEA. V lost 2 bases and J lost 1; bases outside the gene matches: 5. CDR3 sequence: CSVEWAGGRTDTQYF. In DNA, the CDR3 is TGCAGCGTTGAATGGGCGGGGGGCCGCACAGATACGCAGTATTTT.

V usage is TRBV15 and J usage is TRBJ1-1; 10 nucleotides match TRBD1. Germline values: CDR1 LNHNV, CDR2 YYDKDF (reference sequence). The CDR3 totals 13 residues. V trimming: 3 bases; J trimming: 12 bases; junction bases outside the gene matches: 7. CDR3 DNA sequence: TGTGCCACCAGCAGGCGGACAGGGGGAACGACTTTCTTT. Translating it yields CATSRRTGGTTFF.

The rearrangement joins TRBV28 to TRBJ2-1; 9 bases are shared with TRBD2. J was trimmed by 5 bases and V by 8 bases; bases with no gene match: 16. Per germline, CDR1 MDHEN and CDR2 SYDVKM. The CDR3 consists of 17 residues. This chain's CDR3 is CASPPGFASGTHNEQFF. CDR3 nucleotides: TGTGCCAGCCCCCCGGGGTTCGCTAGCGGGACCCACAATGAGCAGTTCTTC.

The rearrangement uses TRBV9 and TRBJ2-1; D is possibly TRBD2 (5 bases). Per germline, CDR1 SGDLS and CDR2 YYNGEE. This CDR3 spans 13 amino acids. Between the trimmed V and J ends, which lost 0 bases and 6 bases, there was a span of 7 bases. The CDR3: CASSVAGGNEQFF. CDR3 in DNA: TGTGCCAGCAGCGTAGCTGGAGGCAATGAGCAGTTCTTC.

This rearrangement joins TRBV6-1 to TRBJ2-6; 9 bases align to TRBD2. Looked up from germline, CDR1 is MNHNS and CDR2 is SASEGT. With V trimmed by 4 bases and J by 0 bases, 10 bases remained unmatched. CDR3 length: 19 residues. Here the CDR3 DNA reads TGTGCCAGCAGTGGCGGGGGGGCCCGTAGGAACTCTGGGGCCAACGTCCTGACTTTC. Encoded protein: CASSGGGARRNSGANVLTF.

This chain uses TRBV29-1 with TRBJ2-1, with 10 bases that match TRBD2. CDR3 length equals 15 residues. The germline gives CDR1 SQVTM, CDR2 ANQGSEA. After removal of 4 bases from V and 3 bases from J, the junction contained 6 bases not matched to a gene. This CDR3 reads CSVAYTSGVYNEQFF. In DNA, the CDR3 is TGCAGCGTTGCGTATACTAGCGGGGTCTACAATGAGCAGTTCTTC.

This chain uses TRBV9 with TRBJ2-7; 9 bases fit TRBD2. This CDR3 has 12 residues. Germline lookup yields CDR1 SGDLS and CDR2 YYNGEE. Trimming removed 3 bases from V and 5 bases from J; junction bases left unmatched: 0. This CDR3 is CASSGGGDEQYF. The CDR3 DNA reads TGTGCCAGCAGCGGCGGGGGGGACGAGCAGTACTTC.